This entry lists 31 T cell receptor beta chains sequenced from one sample in a study of OX40 agonist ivuxolimab in advanced cancers. Repertoires were generated with immunoSEQ multiplex PCR, while TCRdb's copy carries only in-frame clones and drops some. The table records tens of thousands of clones, about 93% of them present only once. The material sequenced was CD4+ or CD8+ T cells sorted from blood, taken in a trial of the OX40 agonist ivuxolimab. The receptors originated from an adult with an advanced solid tumor such as melanoma, head and neck, liver or kidney cancer.

The chain couples TRBV7-9 to TRBJ2-1; 10 bases line up with TRBD2. The CDR3 has 16 residues. V gave up 5 bases and J gave up 1 base; unmatched junction bases: 5. CDR1 is SEHNR, CDR2 FQNEAQ, per germline (reference sequence). For the CDR3, the DNA is TGTGCCAGCAGCATCAAAGCGGGAGGGTCCTACAATGAGCAGTTCTTC. As protein: CASSIKAGGSYNEQFF.

This chain connects TRBV4-3 to TRBJ2-7; TRBD1 might be the D (6 bases). CDR1 and CDR2 from the germline V gene are LGHNA and YSLEER. CDR3 length: 15 amino acids. Between the trimmed V and J ends, which lost 1 base and 2 bases, there was a span of 12 bases. CDR3 loop: CASSQGQGGTYEQYF. CDR3 bases: TGCGCCAGCAGCCAAGGGCAAGGGGGTACCTACGAGCAGTACTTC.

The rearrangement joins TRBV15 to TRBJ2-2; a possible D gene is TRBD2 (6 bases). Per the germline V gene, CDR1 is LNHNV and CDR2 is YYDKDF (reference sequence). The V gene lost 0 bases and the J gene lost 0 bases, with 11 bases spanning the gap. The CDR3 covers 17 residues. DNA of the CDR3: TGTGCCACCAGCAGAGAAATTCCGGGAGCGAACACCGGGGAGCTGTTTTTT. Translated: CATSREIPGANTGELFF.

The CDR3 sequence: CASSLAGGEYNEQFF. CDR3 DNA sequence: TGCGCCAGCAGCCTAGCGGGAGGGGAGTACAATGAGCAGTTCTTC. The chain is built from TRBV5-1 and TRBJ2-1, with 12 bases aligning to TRBD2. V shed 4 bases, J shed 4 bases, and the junction held 3 bases outside the gene matches. Germline V gene sequence: CDR1 SGHRS, CDR2 YFSETQ. There are 15 residues in the CDR3.

This chain connects TRBV7-6 to TRBJ2-3; no clear D. Germline CDR1 and CDR2: SGHVS and FNYEAQ. The CDR3 is made up of 15 amino acids. The V and J ends lost 5 bases and 0 bases respectively, with 12 bases between them. The CDR3 DNA is TGTGCCAGCAGCCATTACTCCGATAGCACAGATACGCAGTATTTT. The encoded protein is CASSHYSDSTDTQYF.

V usage is TRBV13 and J usage is TRBJ1-5; weak D call: TRBD1 (5 bases). This CDR3 is 14 amino acids long. Germline loops: CDR1 PRHDT, CDR2 FYEKMQ (reference sequence). Trimming left V 3 bases short and J 5 bases short, with 11 bases between. Here the CDR3 reads CASSFGGGYQPQHF. The CDR3 bases are TGTGCCAGCAGCTTTGGGGGAGGGTATCAGCCCCAGCATTTT.

The chain has TRBV14 and TRBJ2-7; TRBD1 matches 7 bases. Germline-derived CDR1 and CDR2 are SGHDN and FVKESK. This CDR3 has 13 residues. V lost 4 bases and J lost 4; bases outside the gene matches: 4. In DNA form, the CDR3 reads TGTGCCAGCAGCCCGCGACAGGGTTACGAGCAGTACTTC. It encodes CASSPRQGYEQYF. The full variable domain, completed using reference TRBV14 and TRBJ2-7, is EAGVTQFPSHSVIEKGQTVTLRCDPISGHDNLYWYRRVMGKEIKFLLHFVKESKQDESGMPNNRFLAERTGGTYSTLKVQPAELEDSGVYFCASSPRQGYEQYFGPGTRLTVT.

CDR3 coding DNA: TGTGCCAGCAGTCCCTTAGGAATGGGACATCAAGAGACCCAGTACTTC. It yields the protein CASSPLGMGHQETQYF. The V call is TRBV28, the J call TRBJ2-5; maybe TRBD1 (6 bases). The V gene's germline CDR1 is MDHEN and CDR2 SYDVKM. V was cut by 5 bases and J by 2 bases, with 18 bases left in between. This CDR3 has 16 amino acids.

The chain carries TRBV10-2 and TRBJ2-2; D is undetermined. In germline, CDR1 is WSHSY, CDR2 SAAADI. Trimming cost V 10 bases and J 8 bases, with 11 bases left between them. The CDR3 covers 11 residues. CDR3 protein: CATSDGGELFF. CDR3 DNA sequence: TGCGCCACCTCAGACGGAGGGGAGCTGTTTTTT.

V and J are TRBV2 and TRBJ2-1, with no clear D. This CDR3 comprises 13 residues. Trimming cost V 5 bases and J 11 bases, with 16 bases left between them. Germline values: CDR1 SNHLY, CDR2 FYNNEI. CDR3 sequence (DNA): TGTGCCAGCAGTCCTATGACTGAATTTCAGCAGTTCTTC. Translated: CASSPMTEFQQFF.

The chain employs TRBV4-1 and TRBJ2-5; TRBD1 agrees at 12 bases. The last part of the DNA fits TRBJ2-7 better; the J call may be wrong. Germline V gene data show CDR1 as MGHRA and CDR2 as YSYEKL. The CDR3 totals 18 residues. The CDR3 region has the DNA TGCGCCAGCAGCCAAGTTTCGGGACAGGGGGCGAGGGCCTACGAGCAGTACTTC. It is translated as CASSQVSGQGARAYEQYF.

In DNA form, the CDR3 reads TGTGCCAGCAGTTCCCGACAGGAAAACACTGAAGCTTTCTTT. It codes for CASSSRQENTEAFF. This chain uses TRBV27 with TRBJ1-1, with D perhaps matching TRBD1 (6 bases). V was shortened by 4 bases and J by 2 bases, with 11 bases between the two germline ends. The CDR3 is 14 residues long. Germline-derived CDR1 and CDR2 are MNHEY and SMNVEV (reference sequence).

The rearrangement joins TRBV7-9 to TRBJ2-7; tentatively, D is TRBD1 or TRBD2 (5 bases each). The CDR3 loop spans 14 amino acids. CDR1 is SEHNR, CDR2 FQNEAQ, per germline (reference sequence). Trimming removed 7 bases from V and 0 bases from J, with 13 bases in between. CDR3 nucleotides: TGTGCCAGCATCCCAAGGGACGGCTCCTACGAGCAGTACTTC. Translation: CASIPRDGSYEQYF.

The chain couples TRBV30 to TRBJ2-3; 16 bases fit TRBD2. Unmatched junction bases numbered 4, after V lost 2 bases and J lost 2 bases. Germline values: CDR1 GTSNPN, CDR2 SVGIG (reference sequence). CDR3 length equals 17 residues. In DNA, the CDR3 is TGTGCCTGGAGTCACGGGACTAGCGGGGGGGTCACAGATACGCAGTATTTT. Translation: CAWSHGTSGGVTDTQYF.

This rearrangement joins TRBV5-5 to TRBJ2-7; D may be TRBD2 (6 bases). Germline V CDR1 and CDR2: SGHKS, YYEKEE (reference sequence). The CDR3 sequence is 13 residues long. V dropped 0 bases and J dropped 7 bases, with 11 bases sitting between them. CDR3 in DNA: TGTGCCAGCAGCTTGGTGCCGGGAGCGGAGCAGTACTTC. Translating gives CASSLVPGAEQYF.

The genes are TRBV5-6 and TRBJ1-5; D perhaps matches TRBD1 (5 bases). The CDR3 is made up of 15 amino acids. Germline-derived CDR1 and CDR2 are SGHDT and YYEEEE. Trimming pared 3 bases from V and 0 bases from J, leaving 10 bases between. CDR3 bases: TGTGCCAGCAGCTGGGGACTTAATAGCAATCAGCCCCAGCATTTT. Translated, it gives CASSWGLNSNQPQHF.

This sequence joins TRBV15 and TRBJ1-2; 9 bases are a match to TRBD1. The CDR3 length is 13 residues. The ends lost 7 bases at V and 2 bases at J; junction bases unmatched: 2. Germline V gene data show CDR1 as LNHNV and CDR2 as YYDKDF (reference sequence). The CDR3 loop is CATKQGANYGYTF. For the CDR3, the DNA is TGTGCCACCAAACAGGGGGCGAACTATGGCTACACCTTC.

The chain couples TRBV5-6 to TRBJ2-7; 9 bases line up with TRBD1. The CDR3 contains 14 residues. Unmatched junction bases numbered 5, after V lost 4 bases and J lost 3 bases. CDR1 SGHDT and CDR2 YYEEEE come from the germline V gene. CDR3 protein: CASSPGQGSYEQYF. As DNA, the CDR3 is TGTGCCAGCAGCCCGGGACAGGGTAGCTACGAGCAGTACTTC.

V and J are TRBV19 and TRBJ2-3; D is possibly TRBD1 (5 bases). V was trimmed by 6 bases and J by 2 bases, leaving 18 bases between them. This CDR3 has 16 amino acids. Germline V lookup: CDR1 LNHDA, CDR2 SQIVND (reference sequence). The CDR3 loop reads CASRSLAQGNTDTQYF. CDR3 in DNA: TGTGCCAGTAGGAGCTTAGCCCAGGGCAACACAGATACGCAGTATTTT.

The V gene is TRBV19, the J gene TRBJ2-3; D possibly corresponds to TRBD1 (6 bases). The CDR3 is made up of 14 amino acids. The V and J ends lost 3 bases and 7 bases respectively, with 14 bases between them. Germline V gene sequence: CDR1 LNHDA, CDR2 SQIVND (reference sequence). CDR3 sequence (DNA): TGTGCCAGTAGTATTTATCAGGGGCGAAATACGCAGTATTTT. This translates into CASSIYQGRNTQYF.

The genes are TRBV30 and TRBJ1-6; D remains unclear. The V end was cut by 2 bases, the J end by 10 bases, with 9 bases between. There are 12 residues in the CDR3. Germline V lookup: CDR1 GTSNPN, CDR2 SVGIG (reference sequence). The CDR3 here is CAWSSPWSPLHF. The CDR3 region has the DNA TGTGCCTGGAGTTCCCCCTGGTCACCCCTCCACTTT.

This clone was seen a few times. Other DNA sequences of this sample code for an identical CDR3. The V gene is TRBV9, the J gene TRBJ2-5; unclear D gene. The CDR3 spans 11 residues. CDR1 and CDR2 (germline): SGDLS, YYNGEE. V was trimmed by 3 bases and J by 4 bases, leaving 4 bases between them. This CDR3 is CASSAGETQYF. The CDR3, as DNA: TGTGCCAGCAGCGCTGGAGAGACCCAGTACTTC.

The rearrangement uses TRBV29-1 and TRBJ2-3, with 7 bases aligning to TRBD1. Trimming took 3 bases from V and 9 from J; bases not matched to a gene: 9. This CDR3 spans 13 amino acids. In germline, CDR1 is SQVTM, CDR2 ANQGSEA. In DNA form, the CDR3 reads TGCAGCGTTGAGACAGGGAGTCCTCGAACGCAGTATTTT. Protein sequence: CSVETGSPRTQYF.

Concerning this clone: In the same sample, other DNA sequences code for this CDR3. The chain couples TRBV29-1 to TRBJ1-1; D unclear. This CDR3 is 12 amino acids long. V was pared by 3 bases and J by 6 bases, with 11 bases between. Germline CDR1 SQVTM, CDR2 ANQGSEA. This chain's CDR3 is CSVEGGGPEAFF. In nucleotides, the CDR3 is TGCAGCGTTGAGGGCGGCGGCCCTGAAGCTTTCTTT.

The chain joins TRBV19 to TRBJ1-2; no definite D call. This CDR3 region has 10 residues. Germline lookup yields CDR1 LNHDA and CDR2 SQIVND (reference sequence). The DNA of the CDR3 is TGTGGCCTCCTGGTGAGGGGCTACACCTTC. Residues: CGLLVRGYTF.

The count of this clone is one. The chain is built from TRBV5-8 and TRBJ2-7; 10 bases are a match to TRBD1. The CDR3 length is 14 residues. The J segment lost 5 bases and the V segment lost 2 bases, leaving 4 bases of the junction unmatched. Germline CDR1 reads SGHTS; CDR2 reads YDEGEE. DNA for the CDR3: TGTGCCAGCAGCTTCGGGACAGGGGTGAACGAGCAGTACTTC. Protein: CASSFGTGVNEQYF.

V gene TRBV11-3 combines with J gene TRBJ2-2; no definite D call. Trimming pared 2 bases from V and 3 bases from J, leaving 13 bases between. CDR1 is SGHNT and CDR2 is YENEEA in the germline V gene. The CDR3 runs to 16 residues. The CDR3, as DNA: TGTGCCAGCAGCTTAAGGTACGCCGCGGACACCGGGGAGCTGTTTTTT. Protein: CASSLRYAADTGELFF.

As to this clone: This same CDR3 is encoded by further DNA sequences in the sample. The rearrangement uses TRBV27 and TRBJ1-2, with no clear D. The CDR3 is made up of 13 amino acids. V dropped 3 bases and J dropped 2 bases, with 7 bases sitting between them. In germline, CDR1 is MNHEY, CDR2 SMNVEV (reference sequence). Here the CDR3 DNA reads TGTGCCAGCAGTTTTGGCATCAACTATGGCTACACCTTC. Protein sequence: CASSFGINYGYTF.

This clone came up once. The CDR3 sequence is CSVEAGWSETQYF. CDR3 in DNA: TGCAGCGTTGAAGCCGGGTGGTCGGAGACCCAGTACTTC. The chain is built from TRBV29-1 and TRBJ2-5; D remains unclear. Germline CDR1 reads SQVTM; CDR2 reads ANQGSEA. V shed 1 base and J shed 5 bases, with 11 bases lying between them. This CDR3 has 13 amino acids.

This chain uses TRBV13 with TRBJ2-1; possibly TRBD2 for D (6 bases). The CDR3 loop spans 15 amino acids. V was cut by 5 bases and J by 3 bases, with 14 bases left in between. Germline CDR1 and CDR2: PRHDT and FYEKMQ (reference sequence). CDR3 DNA sequence: TGTGCCAGCAGCCCTAGGGACTCGCTCTACAATGAGCAGTTCTTC. Translation: CASSPRDSLYNEQFF.

The rearrangement joins TRBV15 to TRBJ1-4, with 10 positions matching TRBD1. Trimming at V came to 0 bases and at J to 6 bases, leaving 1 base not matched to a gene. This CDR3 contains 15 residues. CDR1 LNHNV and CDR2 YYDKDF come from the germline V gene (reference sequence). CDR3 nucleotide sequence: TGTGCCACCAGCAGAGAAGGGACAGGGGATGAAAAACTGTTTTTT. This translates into CATSREGTGDEKLFF.